This entry lists 29 T cell receptor beta chains sequenced from one sample in a study of T cell clonality in common variable immunodeficiency (dated by TCRdb to between 2015 and 2016). The method behind the library was the immunoSEQ multiplex PCR assay. TCRdb mirrors the immuneACCESS table, restricted to in-frame sequences. Some clones are absent from its copies; in checked studies, under half trace to an unresolved V gene, and the reason for the others is unknown. The table puts about 74,000 clones in this sample, none counted just once. The ten largest clones capture around 0.8% of the sample. Source material: peripheral blood mononuclear cells. All receptors derive from a person between 18 and 75 years old in good health.

In this sample, this clone turned up many times. The read gets to within 3 residues of the CDR3 end, and the germline J gene fills in the rest. V gene TRBV5-6 combines with J gene TRBJ2-1, with TRBD1 matching over 8 bases. The V gene's germline CDR1 is SGHDT and CDR2 YYEEEE. Trimming at V came to 4 bases and at J to 2 bases, leaving 2 bases not matched to a gene. The CDR3 consists of 14 residues. CDR3 sequence: CASSPGQAYNEQFF. CDR3 DNA, as far as it was read: TGTGCCAGCAGCCCGGGACAGGCCTACAATGAG.

On this clone: The read is 3 residues too short to cover the CDR3 end, so that end is filled in from the germline J gene. The rearrangement links TRBV2 to TRBJ1-5, with D hard to call. CDR3 size: 14 residues. Deletions cut 3 bases from V and 5 bases from J, with 11 bases between. Looked up from germline, CDR1 is SNHLY and CDR2 is FYNNEI. The CDR3 loop is CASSDLADHQPQHF. The sequenced part of the CDR3 DNA is TGTGCCAGCAGTGATTTAGCAGACCATCAGCCC.

This clone has at least ten counts. Read data end 3 residues before the CDR3 end; the end is taken from the germline J gene. The chain joins TRBV11-2 to TRBJ2-1, with 7 bases that match TRBD2. CDR3 length: 15 amino acids. The V segment lost 2 bases and the J segment 6 bases; nucleotides outside the gene matches: 7. The V gene's germline CDR1 is SGHAT and CDR2 FQNNGV. Partial CDR3 DNA: TGTGCCAGCAGCTTACAAGCGGGACTTCTCAATGAG. Protein product: CASSLQAGLLNE. The whole CDR3 sequence reads CASSLQAGLLNEQFF.

This clone was detected ten times or more. Coverage ceases 3 residues before the CDR3 finishes, and the germline J gene fills in the end. The chain is built from TRBV19 and TRBJ1-1, with D tentatively TRBD1 (6 bases). Trimming took off 2 bases at V and 4 bases at J, with 11 bases between the two ends. Germline-derived CDR1 and CDR2 are LNHDA and SQIVND (reference sequence). The CDR3 contains 14 residues. The sequenced CDR3 bases are TGTGCCAGTAGTATAACAGGGCTCGGCACTGAA. Its translation: CASSITGLGTE. The full CDR3 protein is CASSITGLGTEAFF.

This clone has ten or more counts. The read falls 3 residues short of the CDR3 end, and the missing part is taken from the germline J gene. The chain has TRBV5-4 and TRBJ2-7, with 10 bases lining up with TRBD1. This CDR3 region has 15 residues. Trimming took 1 base from V and 5 from J; bases not matched to a gene: 6. The V gene's germline CDR1 is SGHNT and CDR2 YYREEE (reference sequence). The CDR3 loop reads CASSLLGQGIHEQYF. The sequenced CDR3 bases are TGTGCCAGCAGCTTGTTGGGACAGGGGATCCACGAG. The whole variable domain, remainder taken from reference TRBV5-4 and TRBJ2-7, is ETGVTQSPTHLIKTRGQQVTLRCSSQSGHNTVSWYQQALGQGPQFIFQYYREEENGRGNFPPRFSGLQFPNYSSELNVNALELDDSALYLCASSLLGQGIHEQYFGPGTRLTVT.

This clone showed up many times. The CDR3 goes on 3 residues after the read ends, and that part is filled in from the germline J gene. The chain carries TRBV20-1 and TRBJ2-7, with D perhaps matching TRBD2 (5 bases). CDR3 length equals 16 residues. Germline lookup yields CDR1 DFQATT and CDR2 SNEGSKA (reference sequence). Between the trimmed V and J ends, which lost 3 bases and 2 bases, there was a span of 20 bases. The CDR3 sequence is CSASGTEGTLTYEQYF. Partial CDR3 DNA: TGCAGTGCTAGTGGTACTGAGGGCACCCTTACCTACGAG.

This clone was observed at least ten times. Read coverage stops 3 residues before the CDR3 terminus; the germline J gene supplies the remainder. The chain recombines TRBV12-3 or TRBV12-4 with TRBJ2-7, with TRBD2 matching 7 bases. The CDR3 has 14 amino acids. Trimming removed 6 bases from V and 5 bases from J; junction bases left unmatched: 10. This CDR3 reads CASSLGGRGDEQYF. The DNA read from the CDR3 is TGTGCCAGCAGCCTGGGGGGGAGGGGTGACGAG.

This clone was counted at least ten times. The read terminates 3 residues ahead of where the CDR3 ends, so the germline J gene completes it. V and J are TRBV7-2 and TRBJ2-5, with D possibly TRBD2 on 5 matching bases. Germline CDR1 reads SGHTA; CDR2 reads FQGNSA. The CDR3 contains 14 residues. Trimming cost V 3 bases and J 2 bases, with 10 bases left between them. CDR3 region: CASSLAPGQETQYF. The sequenced CDR3 bases are TGTGCCAGCAGCTTGGCCCCGGGGCAAGAGACC. The full variable domain, in which reference TRBV7-2 and TRBJ2-5 provide the parts outside the CDR3, is GAGVSQSPSNKVTEKGKDVELRCDPISGHTALYWYRQSLGQGLEFLIYFQGNSAPDKSGLPSDRFSAERTGGSVSTLTIQRTQQEDSAVYLCASSLAPGQETQYFGPGTRLLVL.

This clone has just a few counts. The read halts 3 residues ahead of the CDR3 end, with the missing end drawn from the germline J gene. V and J are TRBV6-2 or TRBV6-3 and TRBJ1-1; 9 bases agree with TRBD1. V trimming: 4 bases; J trimming: 0 bases; junction bases outside the gene matches: 3. The CDR3 consists of 15 residues. Germline loops: CDR1 MNHEY, CDR2 SVGEGT. The DNA read from the CDR3 is TGTGCCAGCAGTTCGACAGGGGGGATGAACACTGAA. Its protein product is CASSSTGGMNTE. In full, the CDR3 reads CASSSTGGMNTEAFF.

This clone occurred many times. The CDR3 is cut off 3 residues early in the read; its end comes from the germline J gene. The rearrangement joins TRBV29-1 to TRBJ2-7, with D uncertain. V shed 0 bases and J shed 3 bases, with 9 bases lying between them. The CDR3 runs to 13 residues. Germline loops: CDR1 SQVTM, CDR2 ANQGSEA. The DNA read from the CDR3 is TGCAGCGTTGAAGATCAGGAGATCTACGAG. Amino acid sequence: CSVEDQEIYE. In full, the CDR3 reads CSVEDQEIYEQYF.

This clone was detected many times. The CDR3 is cut off 3 residues early in the read; its end comes from the germline J gene. The chain has TRBV5-4 and TRBJ2-7; D gene unclear. Deletions cut 2 bases from V and 0 bases from J, with 3 bases between. This CDR3 has 12 amino acids. Germline V gene lookup returns CDR1 SGHNT and CDR2 YYREEE (reference sequence). The CDR3 sequence is CASSFGSYEQYF. The CDR3 bases that were read are TGTGCCAGCAGCTTCGGCTCCTACGAG. The entire variable domain, with the rest obtained from reference TRBV5-4 and TRBJ2-7, is as follows: ETGVTQSPTHLIKTRGQQVTLRCSSQSGHNTVSWYQQALGQGPQFIFQYYREEENGRGNFPPRFSGLQFPNYSSELNVNALELDDSALYLCASSFGSYEQYFGPGTRLTVT.

At least ten counts were recorded for this clone. With the read ending 3 residues before the CDR3 end, the germline J gene is used to fill in that end. The chain uses TRBV5-1 and TRBJ2-5, with a possible D match to TRBD2 (6 bases). Trimming cost V 4 bases and J 1 base, with 14 bases left between them. Germline CDR1 SGHRS, CDR2 YFSETQ. The CDR3 runs to 15 residues. Here the CDR3 reads CASSLSTTSQETQYF. Incomplete CDR3 DNA: TGCGCCAGCAGCCTAAGTACGACTAGCCAAGAGACC.

In this sample, this clone turned up many times. The CDR3 end falls 3 residues outside the read, so it is completed with the germline J gene. The chain couples TRBV5-5 to TRBJ2-7; D remains unclear. V was shortened by 0 bases and J by 3 bases, with 10 bases between the two germline ends. This CDR3 region has 14 residues. Germline loops: CDR1 SGHKS, CDR2 YYEKEE (reference sequence). The CDR3 sequence is CASSLGAGLYEQYF. CDR3 DNA (partial): TGTGCCAGCAGCTTGGGAGCAGGCCTCTACGAG.

This clone was seen repeatedly, ten times or more. Read coverage stops 3 residues before the CDR3 terminus; the germline J gene supplies the remainder. This chain joins TRBV20-1 and TRBJ2-1, with D maybe TRBD2 (6 bases). Germline V gene lookup returns CDR1 DFQATT and CDR2 SNEGSKA (reference sequence). The CDR3 spans 13 residues. V lost 3 bases, J lost 8 bases, and 14 bases lay in between. CDR3: CSARSGGVDEQFF. CDR3 bases read: TGCAGTGCTAGGTCTGGCGGGGTGGATGAG.

This clone was detected many times. The CDR3 loop reads CASPTGCYPLDYGYTF. The part of the CDR3 DNA that was read is TGTGCCAGCCCAACAGGATGCTACCCTTTGGACTATGGC. The chain carries TRBV6-4 and TRBJ1-2; D is possibly TRBD1 (5 bases). The read halts 3 residues ahead of the CDR3 end, with the missing end drawn from the germline J gene. The length of the CDR3 is 16 residues. From germline, CDR1 is MRHNA and CDR2 SNTAGT. The V end was cut by 8 bases, the J end by 3 bases, with 22 bases between.

With respect to this clone: The read gets to within 3 residues of the CDR3 end, and the germline J gene fills in the rest. The chain carries TRBV6-2 or TRBV6-3 and TRBJ1-1; TRBD1 agrees at 7 bases. The V gene's germline CDR1 is MNHEY and CDR2 SVGEGT. The CDR3 is 15 amino acids. J was trimmed by 0 bases and V by 7 bases; bases with no gene match: 8. The sequenced part of the CDR3 DNA is TGTGCCAGCACCCGGGAGGGGGCAATGAACACTGAA. Amino acid sequence: CASTREGAMNTE. In full, the CDR3 reads CASTREGAMNTEAFF.

This clone was picked up many times. The read finishes 3 residues shy of the CDR3 end, and the germline J gene is used to complete it. The chain employs TRBV11-1 and TRBJ2-1, with 11 bases matching TRBD2. The CDR3 totals 15 residues. The trim removed 4 bases at V and 6 bases at J, leaving 5 bases unmatched. Germline V gene sequence: CDR1 SGHAT, CDR2 FQDESV (reference sequence). The CDR3 region is CASSYLAGGLNEQFF. The sequenced part of the CDR3 DNA is TGTGCCAGCAGCTATCTAGCGGGAGGTCTCAATGAG. Full variable domain (missing parts from reference TRBV11-1 and TRBJ2-1): EAEVAQSPRYKITEKSQAVAFWCDPISGHATLYWYRQILGQGPELLVQFQDESVVDDSQLPKDRFSAERLKGVDSTLKIQPAELGDSAMYLCASSYLAGGLNEQFFGPGTRLTVL.

This clone was counted ten times or more. The read is 3 residues too short to cover the CDR3 end, so that end is filled in from the germline J gene. The chain has TRBV7-8 and TRBJ2-1; 13 bases are a match to TRBD2. Germline CDR1 SGHVS, CDR2 FQNEAQ. V lost 2 bases to trimming and J lost 4 bases; unmatched junction nucleotides: 2. The CDR3 has 16 residues. CDR3 loop: CASSLRTSGGYNEQFF. The covered CDR3 bases are TGTGCCAGCAGCTTAAGGACTAGCGGGGGATACAATGAG.

This clone has ten or more counts. The CDR3 is cut off 3 residues early in the read; its end comes from the germline J gene. This rearrangement joins TRBV29-1 to TRBJ2-2; D is undetermined. This CDR3 comprises 12 residues. V gave up 5 bases and J gave up 5 bases, with 9 bases separating them. CDR1 and CDR2 (germline): SQVTM, ANQGSEA. The part of the CDR3 DNA that was read is TGCAGCGTTCTAAAGGGTACCGGGGAG. As protein: CSVLKGTGE. The whole CDR3 sequence is CSVLKGTGELFF.

This clone was detected only a few times. The CDR3 end lies 3 residues beyond the end of the read and is filled in from the germline J gene. The chain carries TRBV20-1 and TRBJ2-1; 7 bases align to TRBD2. V was pared by 5 bases and J by 9 bases, with 10 bases of the junction left unmatched. This CDR3 comprises 13 residues. Per germline, CDR1 DFQATT and CDR2 SNEGSKA (reference sequence). CDR3 DNA (partial): TGCAGTGCTCCGTGGTCGGGGGGTGGTGAG. Amino acids: CSAPWSGGGE. The full CDR3 reads CSAPWSGGGEQFF.

This clone was observed at least ten times. CDR3 protein: CSATQLTGRYNEQFF. The covered CDR3 bases are TGCAGTGCTACCCAACTCACAGGACGATACAATGAG. V usage is TRBV20-1 and J usage is TRBJ2-1; D might be TRBD1 (5 bases). The CDR3 end lies 3 residues beyond the end of the read and is filled in from the germline J gene. The V gene lost 4 bases and the J gene lost 4 bases, with 17 bases spanning the gap. This CDR3 comprises 15 residues. Germline lookup yields CDR1 DFQATT and CDR2 SNEGSKA (reference sequence).

This clone was observed many times. Read sequence stops 3 residues before the CDR3 end, and the germline J gene provides the missing end. This chain links TRBV20-1 with TRBJ2-5; 8 bases line up with TRBD2. The CDR3 is made up of 13 amino acids. Trimming cost V 2 bases and J 3 bases; bases outside gene matches: 2. Germline CDR1 is DFQATT and CDR2 is SNEGSKA (reference sequence). Incomplete CDR3 DNA: TGCAGTGCTAGAACGGGAGGGGAAGAGACC. Residues: CSARTGGEET. Given in full, the CDR3 is CSARTGGEETQYF.

Many counts were recorded for this clone. Read data end 3 residues before the CDR3 end; the end is taken from the germline J gene. The rearrangement links TRBV20-1 to TRBJ1-3; tentatively, D is TRBD1 (6 bases). Trimming removed 4 bases at V and 0 bases at J, with 7 bases between. The CDR3 sequence is 13 residues long. Looked up from germline, CDR1 is DFQATT and CDR2 is SNEGSKA (reference sequence). The CDR3 region is CSAMDSSGNTIYF. Incomplete CDR3 DNA: TGCAGTGCTATGGACAGCTCTGGAAACACC.

Ten or more counts support this clone. Sequencing ends 3 residues short of the CDR3 end; the germline J gene provides the rest. The rearrangement uses TRBV10-3 and TRBJ1-5; possibly TRBD1 for D (6 bases). The germline V gene has CDR1 ENHRY and CDR2 SYGVKD. This CDR3 comprises 15 residues. Trimming stripped 5 bases from V and 3 bases from J, with 14 bases between. CDR3 sequence reads: CAISTGRANNQPQHF. The sequenced part of the CDR3 DNA is TGTGCCATCAGTACAGGGAGAGCCAACAATCAGCCC.

In this sample, this clone turned up many times. Read data end 3 residues before the CDR3 end; the end is taken from the germline J gene. V gene TRBV7-9 combines with J gene TRBJ1-1, with no clear D. This CDR3 spans 12 amino acids. Germline CDR1 is SEHNR and CDR2 is FQNEAQ (reference sequence). Trimming left V 6 bases short and J 0 bases short, with 5 bases between. The CDR3 spells CASSPLNTEAFF. The DNA read from the CDR3 is TGTGCCAGCAGTCCTCTGAACACTGAA.

This clone was found many times. The CDR3 end lies 3 residues beyond the end of the read and is filled in from the germline J gene. This chain links TRBV19 with TRBJ2-1; 7 positions match TRBD1. CDR1 is LNHDA and CDR2 is SQIVND in the germline V gene (reference sequence). The CDR3 has 15 amino acids. V lost 5 bases and J lost 9; bases outside the gene matches: 13. The CDR3 region is CASSLWTGPKGEQFF. CDR3 bases read: TGTGCCAGTAGTCTATGGACAGGACCCAAAGGTGAG.

There are many counts of this clone. The sequenced fragment ends 3 residues before the CDR3 boundary, so the rest is inferred from the germline J gene. V usage is TRBV7-8 and J usage is TRBJ2-5, with 8 positions matching TRBD2. Germline V CDR1 and CDR2: SGHVS, FQNEAQ. J lost 2 bases, V lost 5 bases, and 10 bases had no gene match. This CDR3 region has 16 residues. CDR3 DNA (partial): TGTGCCAGCAGCCCCGGAGCGGGAGTTGGGCAAGAGACC. Protein sequence: CASSPGAGVGQET. The whole CDR3 protein reads CASSPGAGVGQETQYF.

This clone was recorded many times. The CDR3 protein is CAWTTGGGYTF. The CDR3 DNA, read in part, is TGTGCCTGGACCACAGGGGGTGGC. The rearrangement joins TRBV30 to TRBJ1-2; TRBD1 matches at 8 bases. The sequenced fragment ends 3 residues before the CDR3 boundary, so the rest is inferred from the germline J gene. Germline loops: CDR1 GTSNPN, CDR2 SVGIG (reference sequence). V was clipped by 4 bases and J by 7 bases; unmatched bases: 2. This CDR3 comprises 11 residues.

In its sample, this clone was seen many times. Coverage ceases 3 residues before the CDR3 finishes, and the germline J gene fills in the end. V and J are TRBV19 and TRBJ2-1; 7 nucleotides align to TRBD2. Germline V CDR1 and CDR2: LNHDA, SQIVND (reference sequence). V shed 3 bases, J shed 0 bases, and the junction held 5 bases outside the gene matches. The CDR3 consists of 16 residues. The sequenced CDR3 bases are TGTGCCAGTAGTATGGGCGGGAGAAGCTCCTACAATGAG. Translation: CASSMGGRSSYNE. The complete CDR3 reads CASSMGGRSSYNEQFF.